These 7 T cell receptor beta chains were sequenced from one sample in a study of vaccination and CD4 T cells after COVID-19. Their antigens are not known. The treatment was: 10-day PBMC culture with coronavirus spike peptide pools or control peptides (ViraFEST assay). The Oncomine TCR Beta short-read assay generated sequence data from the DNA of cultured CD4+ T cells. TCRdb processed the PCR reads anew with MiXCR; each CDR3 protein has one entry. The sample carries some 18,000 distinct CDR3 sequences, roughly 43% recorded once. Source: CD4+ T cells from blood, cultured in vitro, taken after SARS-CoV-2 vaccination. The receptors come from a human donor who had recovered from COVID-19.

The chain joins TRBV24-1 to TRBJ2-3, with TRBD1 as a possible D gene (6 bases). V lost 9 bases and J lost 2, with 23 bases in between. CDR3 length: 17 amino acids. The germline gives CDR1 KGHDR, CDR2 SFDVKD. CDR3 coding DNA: TGTGCCACCGCTATCGGCCGAAACTTGGGACACACAGATACGCAGTATTTT. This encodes CATAIGRNLGHTDTQYF.

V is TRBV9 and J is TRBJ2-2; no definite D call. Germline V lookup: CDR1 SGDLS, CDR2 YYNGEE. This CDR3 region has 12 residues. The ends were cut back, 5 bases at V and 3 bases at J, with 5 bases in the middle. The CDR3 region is CASSQHTGELFF. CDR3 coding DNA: TGTGCCAGCAGTCAGCACACCGGGGAGCTGTTTTTT.

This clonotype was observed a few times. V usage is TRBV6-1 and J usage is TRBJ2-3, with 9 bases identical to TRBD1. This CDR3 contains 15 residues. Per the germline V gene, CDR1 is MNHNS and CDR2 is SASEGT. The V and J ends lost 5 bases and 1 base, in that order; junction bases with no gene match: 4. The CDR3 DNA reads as TGTGCCAGCAGTACAGGGGGCGCCGGCACAGATACGCAGTATTTT. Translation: CASSTGGAGTDTQYF.

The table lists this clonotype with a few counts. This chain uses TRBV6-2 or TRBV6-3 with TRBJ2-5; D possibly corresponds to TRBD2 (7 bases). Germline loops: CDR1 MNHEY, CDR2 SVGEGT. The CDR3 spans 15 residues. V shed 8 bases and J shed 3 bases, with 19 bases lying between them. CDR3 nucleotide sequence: TGTGCCAGCCGGGGAGGGGGTAGCAGAGAAGAGACCCAGTACTTC. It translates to CASRGGGSREETQYF.

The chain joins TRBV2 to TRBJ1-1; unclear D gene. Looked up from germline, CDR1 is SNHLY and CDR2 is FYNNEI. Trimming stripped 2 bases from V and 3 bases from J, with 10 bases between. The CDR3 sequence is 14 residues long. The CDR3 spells CASSERFLDTEAFF. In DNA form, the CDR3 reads TGTGCCAGCAGTGAACGGTTTCTCGACACTGAAGCTTTCTTT.

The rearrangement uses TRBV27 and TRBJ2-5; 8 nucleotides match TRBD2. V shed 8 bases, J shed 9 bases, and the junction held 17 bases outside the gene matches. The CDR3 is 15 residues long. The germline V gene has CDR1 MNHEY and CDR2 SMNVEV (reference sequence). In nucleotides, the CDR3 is TGTGCCAGCGGTAAAGCGGGAGACTACTCCCCGGCCCAGTACTTC. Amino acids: CASGKAGDYSPAQYF.

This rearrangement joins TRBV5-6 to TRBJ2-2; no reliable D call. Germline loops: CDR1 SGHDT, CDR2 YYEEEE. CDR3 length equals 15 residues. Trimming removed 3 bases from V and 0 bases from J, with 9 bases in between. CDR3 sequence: CASSWYTTNTGELFF. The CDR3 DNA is TGTGCCAGCAGCTGGTACACTACGAACACCGGGGAGCTGTTTTTT.